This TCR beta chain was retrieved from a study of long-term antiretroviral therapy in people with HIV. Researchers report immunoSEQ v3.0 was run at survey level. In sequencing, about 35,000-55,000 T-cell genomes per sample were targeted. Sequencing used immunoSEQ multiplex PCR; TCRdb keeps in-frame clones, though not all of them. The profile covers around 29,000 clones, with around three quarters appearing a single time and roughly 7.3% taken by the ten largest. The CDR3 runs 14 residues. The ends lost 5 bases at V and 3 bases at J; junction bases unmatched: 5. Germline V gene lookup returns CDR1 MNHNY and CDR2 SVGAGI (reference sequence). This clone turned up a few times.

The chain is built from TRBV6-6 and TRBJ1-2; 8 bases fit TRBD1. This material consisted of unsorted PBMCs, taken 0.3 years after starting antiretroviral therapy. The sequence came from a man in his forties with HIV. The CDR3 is CASSPGGDYYGYTF. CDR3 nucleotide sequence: TGTGCCAGCAGTCCAGGGGGCGACTACTATGGCTACACCTTC.